The source of this T cell receptor (beta chain) is a study of blood T cell repertoires in COVID-19. The overall study: Sites across the United States, Italy and Spain contributed samples from acute and convalescent COVID-19. PBMCs, B-cell-depleted T cells, or T cells were the source of the cDNA or gDNA that made up the material.

Germline V gene lookup returns CDR1 SGHRS and CDR2 YFSETQ. The CDR3 runs 14 residues. V gave up 0 bases and J gave up 5 bases, with 11 bases separating them. One Seattle source followed patients from active infection through their disease course. Source study methods: Amplification with reference gene primers provided the estimates of nucleated cell counts. Data came from immunoSEQ multiplex PCR; TCRdb stores just in-frame clones and leaves some out. The D gene and trimming were derived from the DNA, and the V and J assignments and clone size from that table. Found here are tens of thousands of clones, roughly 89% of them singletons; the top ten hold roughly 3.6%.

The source material was peripheral blood. V and J are TRBV5-1 and TRBJ2-5; D is perhaps TRBD2 (5 bases). The receptor comes from a man aged 40-49 years with COVID-19, enrolled during active disease. This CDR3 is CASSLERGGETQYF. CDR3 nucleotide sequence: TGCGCCAGCAGCTTGGAACGGGGTGGCGAGACCCAGTACTTC.